Listed below are T cell receptor beta chains from one sample, sequenced in a study of control samples from healthy donors and cancer patients. Sequencing used immunoSEQ multiplex PCR; TCRdb keeps in-frame clones, though not all of them. The table has tens of thousands of clones, around 84% seen once. The sample taken for sequencing was PBMCs. The receptors derive from a man between 65 and 85 years old with lung cancer. The CDR3 runs from the conserved cysteine through the conserved F or W. A D gene is named only where the DNA matches it firmly. Clone size is given for some rows only: seen once, a few or many times, or a class if the clone is expanded.

TRBJ1-6,-,-,TRBV9,CASSADGLRLSPLHF,TGTGCCAGCAGCGCAGACGGTCTGAGGCTCTCACCCCTCCACTTT
TRBJ2-4,-,TRBD1,TRBV6-5,CASRETGAPKNIQYF,TGTGCCAGCAGGGAGACAGGGGCGCCCAAAAACATTCAGTACTTC
TRBJ2-1,-,-,TRBV5-6,CASSWVDNEQFF,TGTGCCAGCAGCTGGGTCGACAATGAGCAGTTCTTC
TRBJ2-1,-,TRBD1,TRBV6-2/TRBV6-3,CASSWFQGATGQQFF,TGTGCCAGCAGTTGGTTTCAGGGGGCTACGGGACAGCAGTTCTTC
TRBJ1-2,-,-,TRBV7-2,CASSLGQGRGYTF,TGTGCCAGCAGCCTAGGGCAGGGAAGGGGCTACACCTTC
TRBJ1-1,-,TRBD1,TRBV27,CASSLRGTGLNTEAFF,TGTGCCAGCAGTTTAAGGGGGACAGGCTTGAACACTGAAGCTTTCTTT
TRBJ1-2,once,TRBD1,TRBV30,CAWSQETGILAYGYTF,TGTGCCTGGAGTCAAGAGACAGGGATTCTCGCCTATGGCTACACCTTC
TRBJ2-7,once,-,TRBV5-8,CASSLVVLQSSSYEQYF,TGTGCCAGCAGCTTGGTCGTTCTACAAAGTAGCTCCTACGAGCAGTACTTC
TRBJ2-2,once,-,TRBV5-4,CAKANRESGELFF,TGTGCCAAGGCGAATAGGGAGTCTGGGGAGCTGTTTTTT
TRBJ2-2,-,-,TRBV6-2/TRBV6-3,CASSYDLPGRYDAGELFF,TGTGCCAGCAGTTACGACTTGCCCGGGCGCTACGACGCCGGGGAGCTGTTTTTT
TRBJ1-1,once,-,TRBV9,CASSVGLGGINTEAFF,TGTGCCAGCAGCGTAGGGCTGGGGGGTATAAACACTGAAGCTTTCTTT
TRBJ1-2,-,-,TRBV18,CASSPPSDSRRYTF,TGTGCCAGCTCACCACCGTCAGATTCGAGGCGCTACACCTTC
TRBJ1-3,-,-,TRBV18,CASSPPLVSGNTIYF,TGTGCCAGCTCACCACCTCTCGTTTCTGGAAACACCATATATTTT
TRBJ2-7,-,-,TRBV5-1,CASSWSTGNYEQYF,TGCGCCAGCAGCTGGAGTACAGGGAACTACGAGCAGTACTTC
TRBJ1-1,few,TRBD1,TRBV24-1,CATSDTGQGRDTEAFF,TGTGCCACCAGTGATACAGGACAGGGGAGAGACACTGAAGCTTTCTTT
TRBJ1-3,-,-,TRBV28,CASTQWESGAIYF,TGTGCCAGCACCCAGTGGGAGTCCGGGGCCATATATTTT
TRBJ2-3,-,-,TRBV6-5,CASSQSSARTDTQYF,TGTGCCAGCAGTCAGTCTAGCGCCCGCACAGATACGCAGTATTTT
TRBJ1-1,-,-,TRBV12-3/TRBV12-4,CASSPQGFEAFF,TGTGCCAGCAGCCCCCAGGGGTTCGAGGCTTTCTTT
TRBJ1-3,-,-,TRBV5-1,CASRRGESSGNTIYF,TGCGCCAGCAGAAGGGGCGAGAGCTCTGGAAACACCATATATTTT
TRBJ2-7,-,-,TRBV2,CASMDGFVDEQYF,TGTGCCAGCATGGACGGGTTTGTGGACGAGCAGTACTTC
TRBJ2-1,-,TRBD2,TRBV3-1/TRBV3-2,CASSQEGLAGGEQFF,TGTGCCAGCAGCCAAGAGGGGCTAGCGGGGGGAGAGCAGTTCTTC
TRBJ2-2,-,-,TRBV7-2,CASSFRTPNTGELFF,TGTGCCAGCAGCTTTAGGACACCGAACACCGGGGAGCTGTTTTTT
TRBJ2-2,-,-,TRBV24-1,CATSDFSGANTGELFF,TGTGCCACCAGTGATTTTTCTGGGGCGAACACCGGGGAGCTGTTTTTT
TRBJ1-5,-,-,TRBV6-2/TRBV6-3,CASSYFSSNQPQHF,TGTGCCAGCAGTTACTTCTCAAGCAATCAGCCCCAGCATTTT
TRBJ2-7,once,TRBD1,TRBV19,CASSITRDRDEQYF,TGTGCCAGTAGTATTACCCGGGACAGGGACGAGCAGTACTTC
TRBJ2-3,-,TRBD2,TRBV10-1,CASSEPGTSGGCTDTQYF,TGCGCCAGCAGTGAACCCGGGACTAGCGGGGGATGCACAGATACGCAGTATTTT
TRBJ2-3,-,-,TRBV28,CASIPGVGGPSTDTQYF,TGTGCCAGCATCCCAGGGGTTGGGGGGCCTAGCACAGATACGCAGTATTTT
TRBJ1-6,few,-,TRBV4-3,CASSQGVRNSPLHF,TGCGCCAGCAGCCAAGGTGTGAGGAATTCACCCCTCCACTTT
TRBJ2-5,-,TRBD1,TRBV20-1,CSANRGETQYF,TGCAGTGCTAACAGGGGAGAGACCCAGTACTTC
TRBJ1-2,-,-,TRBV4-3,CASSQSRTSYGYTF,TGCGCCAGCAGCCAATCAAGGACTAGCTATGGCTACACCTTC
TRBJ1-2,-,-,TRBV15,CATSRDLGSYTF,TGTGCCACCAGCAGAGATTTGGGGTCCTACACCTTC
TRBJ2-2,few,-,TRBV4-2,CASSHGLGGSNRTGELFF,TGTGCCAGCAGCCACGGACTAGGGGGCAGTAACAGGACCGGGGAGCTGTTTTTT
TRBJ1-2,once,TRBD1,TRBV7-2,CASSFRDRGSYTF,TGTGCCAGCAGCTTCCGGGACAGGGGAAGCTACACCTTC
TRBJ2-7,-,TRBD1,TRBV6-2/TRBV6-3,CASSYPGTGIYEQYF,TGTGCCAGCAGTTACCCTGGGACAGGGATTTACGAGCAGTACTTC
TRBJ2-3,-,TRBD1,TRBV11-2,CASSAGQGNTDTQYF,TGTGCCAGCAGCGCGGGACAGGGAAACACAGATACGCAGTATTTT
TRBJ1-1,-,-,TRBV12-3/TRBV12-4,CASIRRGAEAFF,TGTGCCAGCATTCGAAGGGGTGCTGAAGCTTTCTTT
TRBJ1-2,-,-,TRBV28,CASRAPTVWGYTF,TGTGCCAGCAGGGCCCCGACAGTCTGGGGCTACACCTTC
TRBJ2-7,-,TRBD1,TRBV7-3,CASSRDRDYEQYF,TGTGCCAGCAGCCGGGACAGGGACTACGAGCAGTACTTC
TRBJ2-2,-,-,TRBV12-3/TRBV12-4,CASSLKTGELFF,TGTGCCAGCAGTTTGAAGACCGGGGAGCTGTTTTTT
TRBJ1-2,-,-,TRBV19,CASSERRGNYGYTF,TGTGCCAGTAGTGAGAGGCGGGGAAACTATGGCTACACCTTC